Shown below are 30 T cell receptor beta chains from a single sample sequenced in a study of T cell responses to AZD1222 COVID-19 vaccine. Here immunoSEQ multiplex PCR was the method, and the copy in TCRdb shows in-frame clones only, minus some. The sample includes about 44,000 clones, around 80% of them seen just once. Here the sequenced sample was peripheral blood, taken on day 0 of AZD1222 vaccination. The receptors come from an adult in good health.

In this sample, this clone turned up once. V usage is TRBV7-2 and J usage is TRBJ2-7, with no clear D. Germline V gene sequence: CDR1 SGHTA, CDR2 FQGNSA. The CDR3 has 14 residues. Trimming stripped 0 bases from V and 3 bases from J, with 9 bases between. In DNA, the CDR3 is TGTGCCAGCAGCTTAGCCCCGGCTATCTACGAGCAGTACTTC. This codes for CASSLAPAIYEQYF.

This chain links TRBV4-3 with TRBJ1-2; D uncertain. The CDR3 loop spans 15 amino acids. Germline lookup yields CDR1 LGHNA and CDR2 YSLEER. The V gene lost 1 base and the J gene lost 8 bases, with 17 bases spanning the gap. CDR3 bases: TGCGCCAGCAGCCAAGGTGTTTATCGGGAAGGCGGCTACACCTTC. Translating it yields CASSQGVYREGGYTF.

The gene calls are TRBV6-5 and TRBJ2-5, with D perhaps assigned TRBD1 or TRBD2 (7 bases each). This CDR3 is built from 14 residues. In germline, CDR1 is MNHEY, CDR2 SVGAGI. Trimming shortened V by 5 bases and J by 7 bases, and 17 bases separated the two germline ends. DNA for the CDR3: TGTGCCAGCAGTCTCAACAGGGGAGGGGTGACCCAGTACTTC. Encoded protein: CASSLNRGGVTQYF.

This rearrangement joins TRBV6-5 to TRBJ2-7; the match to TRBD1 covers 9 bases. The CDR3 is made up of 13 amino acids. From germline, CDR1 is MNHEY and CDR2 SVGAGI. Losses at the gene ends were 6 bases for V and 2 bases for J; bases not matched to a gene: 2. CDR3 region: CASRGTGPYEQYF. The CDR3 DNA sequence: TGTGCCAGCAGGGGGACAGGGCCCTACGAGCAGTACTTC.

The chain recombines TRBV11-3 with TRBJ2-2; D remains ambiguous. The CDR3 runs to 13 residues. Per the germline V gene, CDR1 is SGHNT and CDR2 is YENEEA. V was clipped by 6 bases and J by 5 bases, with 10 bases between them. CDR3 in DNA: TGTGCCAGCAGTTCGCGGCGGACCGGGGAGCTGTTTTTT. Translating gives CASSSRRTGELFF. The full variable domain, with the rest looked up from reference TRBV11-3 and TRBJ2-2, is EAGVVQSPRYKIIEKKQPVAFWCNPISGHNTLYWYLQNLGQGPELLIRYENEEAVDDSQLPKDRFSAERLKGVDSTLKIQPAELGDSAVYLCASSSRRTGELFFGEGSRLTVL.

The chain is built from TRBV4-2 and TRBJ1-3, with D perhaps matching TRBD1 (5 bases). The germline gives CDR1 LGHNA, CDR2 YNFKEQ. The V end was cut by 1 base, the J end by 0 bases, with 7 bases between. This CDR3 contains 15 residues. The CDR3 nucleotides are TGTGCCAGCAGCCAAGCGACAGTCTCTGGAAACACCATATATTTT. Its protein is CASSQATVSGNTIYF.

This sequence joins TRBV5-1 and TRBJ2-7; maybe TRBD2 (6 bases). Germline assignment: CDR1 SGHRS and CDR2 YFSETQ. The CDR3 consists of 14 residues. V shed 0 bases and J shed 4 bases, with 11 bases lying between them. In DNA form, the CDR3 reads TGCGCCAGCAGCTTGGGAGTTGCGGGGTACGAGCAGTACTTC. Its translation is CASSLGVAGYEQYF.

The chain is built from TRBV7-9 and TRBJ1-1, with D possibly TRBD1 on 5 matching bases. Germline V lookup: CDR1 SEHNR, CDR2 FQNEAQ (reference sequence). This CDR3 comprises 13 residues. Trimming pared 2 bases from V and 1 base from J, leaving 5 bases between. The CDR3 is CASSLRGNTEAFF. The DNA for the CDR3 is TGTGCCAGCAGCTTAAGGGGGAACACTGAAGCTTTCTTT.

This clone was found once. The chain is built from TRBV5-1 and TRBJ2-1; a weak D match, TRBD1 (7 bases). The V end lost 4 bases, the J end lost 6 bases, and 14 bases lay between the germline ends. Germline loops: CDR1 SGHRS, CDR2 YFSETQ. CDR3 size: 14 residues. This CDR3 is CASSARQGGNEQFF. For the CDR3, the DNA is TGCGCCAGCAGCGCCAGACAGGGAGGCAATGAGCAGTTCTTC. Together with reference TRBV5-1 and TRBJ2-1, the CDR3 gives the full variable domain: KAGVTQTPRYLIKTRGQQVTLSCSPISGHRSVSWYQQTPGQGLQFLFEYFSETQRNKGNFPGRFSGRQFSNSRSEMNVSTLELGDSALYLCASSARQGGNEQFFGPGTRLTVL.

The rearrangement links TRBV28 to TRBJ2-7; D is uncertain. CDR3 length: 13 amino acids. Deletions cut 8 bases from V and 2 bases from J, with 13 bases between. Per germline, CDR1 MDHEN and CDR2 SYDVKM. The CDR3 protein is CASEKAPTYEQYF. The CDR3, as DNA: TGTGCCAGCGAGAAAGCTCCGACCTACGAGCAGTACTTC.

The V gene is TRBV29-1, the J gene TRBJ2-7; 9 nucleotides match TRBD1. The CDR3 length is 13 residues. Germline V gene sequence: CDR1 SQVTM, CDR2 ANQGSEA. With 1 base clipped from V and 7 bases from J, the junction kept 5 bases outside the gene matches. CDR3 in amino acids: CSVEGTGASEQYF. CDR3 DNA sequence: TGCAGCGTTGAAGGGACAGGGGCGTCTGAGCAGTACTTC.

The V gene is TRBV7-2, the J gene TRBJ1-1; D not certain. The CDR3 sequence is 15 residues long. Looked up from germline, CDR1 is SGHTA and CDR2 is FQGNSA. V was pared by 5 bases and J by 0 bases, with 13 bases between. CDR3 region: CASSRLGMMNTEAFF. The CDR3 DNA reads as TGTGCCAGCAGCCGTCTGGGGATGATGAACACTGAAGCTTTCTTT.

The chain joins TRBV4-1 to TRBJ2-5; D call uncertain. Trimming removed 0 bases from V and 1 base from J, with 9 bases in between. The length of the CDR3 is 15 residues. Germline V gene sequence: CDR1 MGHRA, CDR2 YSYEKL. The CDR3 protein is CASSQDLGAQETQYF. The DNA of the CDR3 is TGCGCCAGCAGCCAAGATCTGGGCGCCCAAGAGACCCAGTACTTC.

The chain is built from TRBV14 and TRBJ1-1, with 11 positions matching TRBD1. The trim removed 4 bases at V and 3 bases at J, leaving 4 bases unmatched. Germline CDR1 SGHDN, CDR2 FVKESK. The CDR3 contains 15 residues. CDR3 sequence (DNA): TGTGCCAGCAGCCGGGGGGACAGGGGGTACACTGAAGCTTTCTTT. It encodes CASSRGDRGYTEAFF. Combining the CDR3 with reference TRBV14 and TRBJ1-1 gives the whole variable domain EAGVTQFPSHSVIEKGQTVTLRCDPISGHDNLYWYRRVMGKEIKFLLHFVKESKQDESGMPNNRFLAERTGGTYSTLKVQPAELEDSGVYFCASSRGDRGYTEAFFGQGTRLTVV.

The chain uses TRBV5-5 and TRBJ2-7; no clear D gene. The V end lost 1 base, the J end lost 0 bases, and 11 bases lay between the germline ends. The CDR3 spans 15 residues. In germline, CDR1 is SGHKS, CDR2 YYEKEE (reference sequence). The CDR3 loop reads CASSLSTGSSYEQYF. The CDR3 bases are TGTGCCAGCAGCTTGAGCACGGGTAGCTCCTACGAGCAGTACTTC.

The rearrangement links TRBV30 to TRBJ1-4; weak D call: TRBD1 (6 bases). Germline V gene data show CDR1 as GTSNPN and CDR2 as SVGIG (reference sequence). The CDR3 runs to 14 residues. Trimming stripped 0 bases from V and 5 bases from J, with 10 bases between. CDR3 sequence reads: CAWSVHRENEKLFF. In DNA, the CDR3 is TGTGCCTGGAGTGTACACAGGGAAAATGAAAAACTGTTTTTT.

The chain employs TRBV5-1 and TRBJ1-5, with D possibly TRBD1 on 5 matching bases. This CDR3 spans 15 amino acids. V dropped 0 bases and J dropped 4 bases, with 11 bases sitting between them. CDR1 is SGHRS, CDR2 YFSETQ, per germline. CDR3 bases: TGCGCCAGCAGCTTGGGAGGGGTACGGAATCAGCCCCAGCATTTT. This translates into CASSLGGVRNQPQHF.

The V and J genes are TRBV7-2 and TRBJ2-7, with TRBD2 as a possible D gene (7 bases). The CDR3 sequence is 14 residues long. CDR1 is SGHTA, CDR2 FQGNSA, per germline. The germline V and J ends were trimmed by 6 bases and 2 bases, with 14 bases remaining between them. CDR3 amino acids: CASSQNGGPYEQYF. The CDR3 DNA reads TGTGCCAGCAGTCAGAACGGGGGGCCCTACGAGCAGTACTTC.

The chain links TRBV4-3 to TRBJ1-5; TRBD1 might be the D (5 bases). Germline loops: CDR1 LGHNA, CDR2 YSLEER. The V gene lost 0 bases and the J gene lost 7 bases, with 10 bases spanning the gap. The CDR3 is 14 amino acids. In DNA, the CDR3 is TGCGCCAGCAGCCAAGATTCGGGGGTACAGCCCCAGCATTTT. It codes for CASSQDSGVQPQHF.

This chain connects TRBV28 to TRBJ1-1, with a weak D call TRBD1 (5 bases). CDR1 and CDR2 (germline): MDHEN, SYDVKM. The CDR3 contains 13 residues. V lost 6 bases, J lost 2 bases, and 10 bases lay in between. CDR3 in amino acids: CASSIDRNTEAFF. The DNA of the CDR3 is TGTGCCAGCAGCATCGACAGAAACACTGAAGCTTTCTTT.

This clone was seen a single time. The chain links TRBV5-1 to TRBJ1-5, with D perhaps matching TRBD1 (6 bases). The length of the CDR3 is 15 residues. Germline CDR1 is SGHRS and CDR2 is YFSETQ. The V and J ends lost 0 bases and 3 bases respectively, with 10 bases between them. The CDR3 is CASSLEGGPNQPQHF. The CDR3 DNA reads as TGCGCCAGCAGCTTGGAAGGGGGTCCCAATCAGCCCCAGCATTTT. The full variable domain, in which reference TRBV5-1 and TRBJ1-5 provide the parts outside the CDR3, is KAGVTQTPRYLIKTRGQQVTLSCSPISGHRSVSWYQQTPGQGLQFLFEYFSETQRNKGNFPGRFSGRQFSNSRSEMNVSTLELGDSALYLCASSLEGGPNQPQHFGDGTRLSIL.

The chain links TRBV6-5 to TRBJ1-5; D ambiguous. Trimming removed 6 bases from V and 2 bases from J, with 14 bases in between. CDR3 length: 15 residues. Looked up from germline, CDR1 is MNHEY and CDR2 is SVGAGI. CDR3 protein: CASSVFVRGNQPQHF. CDR3 sequence (DNA): TGTGCCAGCAGCGTTTTCGTACGGGGCAATCAGCCCCAGCATTTT.

The V call is TRBV7-2, the J call TRBJ2-7; perhaps TRBD1 as D (5 bases). Germline values: CDR1 SGHTA, CDR2 FQGNSA. CDR3 length equals 14 residues. Trimming stripped 5 bases from V and 7 bases from J, with 18 bases between. CDR3 bases: TGTGCCAGCAGCGCCGACAGTGGCGGAAGGGAGCAGTACTTC. Residues: CASSADSGGREQYF. The full variable domain, with the rest looked up from reference TRBV7-2 and TRBJ2-7, is GAGVSQSPSNKVTEKGKDVELRCDPISGHTALYWYRQSLGQGLEFLIYFQGNSAPDKSGLPSDRFSAERTGGSVSTLTIQRTQQEDSAVYLCASSADSGGREQYFGPGTRLTVT.

V is TRBV5-8 and J is TRBJ2-2, with 7 bases lining up with TRBD1. V dropped 4 bases and J dropped 0; count of bases not matched to a gene: 6. The germline CDR1 and CDR2 sequences are SGHTS and YDEGEE. The CDR3 covers 16 residues. The CDR3 sequence is CASSPRDRPNTGELFF. DNA for the CDR3: TGTGCCAGCAGCCCCCGGGACAGACCGAACACCGGGGAGCTGTTTTTT.

This clone was counted only a few times. The V call is TRBV3-1 (or the pseudogene TRBV3-2), the J call TRBJ1-3, with no clear D. V lost 4 bases to trimming and J lost 6 bases, with 13 bases between them. This CDR3 contains 14 residues. Germline CDR1 LGHDT, CDR2 YNNKEL (reference sequence). The CDR3 region has the DNA TGTGCCAGCAGCCCCCCCTCGGTGGAAAACACCATATATTTT. Residues: CASSPPSVENTIYF.

This chain links TRBV11-1 with TRBJ2-2; TRBD1 matches at 9 bases. CDR3 length: 16 amino acids. Per germline, CDR1 SGHAT and CDR2 FQDESV (reference sequence). V gave up 3 bases and J gave up 1 base; unmatched junction bases: 3. For the CDR3, the DNA is TGTGCCAGCAGCTTCGGGACAGGGATGAACACCGGGGAGCTGTTTTTT. This encodes CASSFGTGMNTGELFF.

The CDR3 sequence is CASTPGTSGRIEQYF. The DNA of the CDR3 is TGTGCCAGCACGCCCGGGACTAGCGGGAGGATTGAGCAGTACTTC. This chain joins TRBV28 and TRBJ2-7, with 15 bases that match TRBD2. Germline V gene lookup returns CDR1 MDHEN and CDR2 SYDVKM. Trimming took 7 bases from V and 7 from J; bases not matched to a gene: 8. CDR3 length equals 15 residues.

The genes are TRBV9 and TRBJ1-1; 8 bases line up with TRBD1. Trimming took 4 bases from V and 8 from J; bases not matched to a gene: 10. This CDR3 has 14 residues. Germline V gives CDR1 SGDLS, CDR2 YYNGEE. CDR3 coding DNA: TGTGCCAGCAGCCCACAAGTAGGGACAGGCGAAGCTTTCTTT. Translation gives CASSPQVGTGEAFF.

DNA of the CDR3: TGTGCCAGCAGCCCCCGGACCAGCGGGGCCTACAATGAGCAGTTCTTC. Encoded protein: CASSPRTSGAYNEQFF. The gene calls are TRBV9 and TRBJ2-1, with 7 nucleotides matching TRBD2. V lost 4 bases, J lost 2 bases, and 9 bases stayed unmatched. This CDR3 has 16 residues. CDR1 is SGDLS, CDR2 YYNGEE, per germline.

The chain joins TRBV2 to TRBJ2-1; TRBD2 matches at 8 bases. There are 15 residues in the CDR3. V gave up 4 bases and J gave up 2 bases; unmatched junction bases: 4. Per germline, CDR1 SNHLY and CDR2 FYNNEI. DNA for the CDR3: TGTGCCAGCAGTGTTGCAGCGGGGGCCTACAATGAGCAGTTCTTC. Translating gives CASSVAAGAYNEQFF.